This T cell receptor (beta chain) appears in the sequencing data of a study of early T cells in non-severe SARS-CoV-2 infection. For the study at large: Sequencing used unsorted whole-blood bulk RNA, so chains lack pairing. Study-wide findings and caveats: Database matching using VDJdb favored anti-spike CD8 responses, with private and CD4 specificities left missing.

The germline V gene encodes CDR1 SSHAT and CDR2 FNYEAQ (reference sequence). Deletions cut 1 base from V and 3 bases from J, with 6 bases between. CDR3 length: 13 amino acids. Unique molecular identifiers tagged individual cDNA molecules. From the 5' RACE reads, TCRdb called clonotypes with MiXCR, one entry per CDR3 protein. The sample lists 25,000 to 35,000 distinct CDR3 sequences; 3% to 5% were seen once. This clonotype was detected many times. Its cognate antigen is unknown. The genes are TRBV7-7 and TRBJ1-1, with unresolved D. The sequence was collected from an adult who was a healthcare worker with PCR-confirmed SARS-CoV-2 infection or an uninfected control (not recorded which). The sequencing input was whole blood. CDR3 bases: TGTGCCAGCAGCTTAGGCGGGGACACTGAAGCTTTCTTT. Protein sequence: CASSLGGDTEAFF.